The clone carrying this TCR beta chain was recorded many times. V shed 10 bases and J shed 4 bases, with 17 bases lying between them. The CDR3 covers 14 residues. Germline V gene lookup returns CDR1 MDHEN and CDR2 SYDVKM. The data were obtained in a study of Graves' ophthalmopathy and Graves' hyperthyroidism. CDR3 regions of TCR beta were amplified from RNA transcripts. The authors performed first-round RT-PCR with HTBI primers and then a second-round multiplex PCR. TCRdb analysed the multiplex PCR reads with MiXCR anew, one entry per CDR3 protein. The repertoire consists of a few hundred thousand distinct CDR3 sequences, with about a sixth occurring once and the leading ten covering 2.4%.

The genes are TRBV28 and TRBJ1-5; possibly TRBD1 for D (6 bases). Material: peripheral blood. The receptor was derived from an adult woman with stable Graves' hyperthyroidism. The CDR3 DNA reads TGTGCCACCCTAGGGGGGAGGCGGAATCAGCCCCAGCATTTT. It is translated as CATLGGRRNQPQHF.